This T cell receptor (beta chain) was identified during a study of post-analysis software for immune sequencing data. Regarding the study as a whole: Co-batched samples clustered tightly together by F measure.

Regarding this clonotype: Antigen: not known.

Incorporated into the TCR beta cDNA libraries were unique molecular identifiers, which served to reduce PCR and sequencing biases. Roughly 0.5 million cDNA molecules were obtained from approximately 1 to 10 million T cells. TCRdb re-called the PCR reads with MiXCR, one entry per CDR3 protein. The sample includes roughly 650,000 distinct CDR3 sequences, about 60% of them seen just once. The source of this sequence is a girl aged 2 to 9 with multiple sclerosis. Sequenced sample: blood.

In DNA, the CDR3 is TGTGCCAGCAGTTACAGCCCTATGGCGGGGGGGGTTACAGATACGCAGTATTTT. This codes for CASSYSPMAGGVTDTQYF. The chain joins TRBV6-5 to TRBJ2-3; TRBD2 aligns across 9 bases. Germline trimming cut 2 bases from V and 3 bases from J; bases unmatched to any gene: 12. The length of the CDR3 is 18 residues. Germline CDR1 and CDR2: MNHEY and SVGAGI.